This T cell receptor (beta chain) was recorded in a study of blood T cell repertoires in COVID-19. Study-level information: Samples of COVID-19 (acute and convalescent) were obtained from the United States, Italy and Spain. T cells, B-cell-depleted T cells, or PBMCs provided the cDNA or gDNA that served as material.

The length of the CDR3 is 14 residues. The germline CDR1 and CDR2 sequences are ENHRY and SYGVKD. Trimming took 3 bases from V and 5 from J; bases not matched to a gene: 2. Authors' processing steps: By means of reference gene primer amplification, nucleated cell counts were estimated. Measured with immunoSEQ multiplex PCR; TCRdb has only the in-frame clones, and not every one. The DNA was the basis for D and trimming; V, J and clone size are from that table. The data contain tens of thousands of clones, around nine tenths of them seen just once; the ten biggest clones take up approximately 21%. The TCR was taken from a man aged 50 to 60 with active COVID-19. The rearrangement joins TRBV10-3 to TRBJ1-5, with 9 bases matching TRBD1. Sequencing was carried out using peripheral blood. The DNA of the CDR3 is TGTGCCATCAGTGAAAGGGACAGGGATCAGCCCCAGCATTTT. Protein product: CAISERDRDQPQHF.